The 28 T cell receptor beta chains listed next were all sequenced from one sample in a study of T cells after yellow fever vaccination. TCRdb ran MiXCR on the 5' RACE reads and lists one entry per CDR3 protein. Among nearly 300,000 distinct CDR3 sequences listed, under 9% were seen once. The starting material was CD4+ T cells sorted from PBMCs, obtained 5 days after the yellow fever booster vaccination. These receptors were taken from a man aged 18 to 35 who received the YFV17D yellow fever vaccine.

Relative to its sample, this clonotype is medium-sized. The chain uses TRBV7-3 and TRBJ2-3; no definite D call. The length of the CDR3 is 13 residues. The germline gives CDR1 SGHTA, CDR2 FQGTGA. V was trimmed by 5 bases and J by 1 base, leaving 7 bases between them. The CDR3 region has the DNA TGTGCCAGCAGCCTCTATGGCACAGATACGCAGTATTTT. Protein: CASSLYGTDTQYF.

This chain connects TRBV6-1 to TRBJ1-5; 11 bases map to TRBD1. Looked up from germline, CDR1 is MNHNS and CDR2 is SASEGT. V lost 2 bases to trimming and J lost 1 base; unmatched junction nucleotides: 7. The CDR3 is 18 amino acids. CDR3 sequence: CASSEFYGQGASNQPQHF. CDR3 coding DNA: TGTGCCAGCAGTGAATTCTATGGACAGGGGGCGAGCAATCAGCCCCAGCATTTT.

This clonotype has just a few counts. V usage is TRBV12-3 or TRBV12-4 and J usage is TRBJ1-6; possibly TRBD1 for D (5 bases). The CDR3 has 13 residues. V gave up 7 bases and J gave up 13 bases, with 17 bases separating them. The CDR3 loop is CASTPRGDLPLHF. CDR3 nucleotide sequence: TGTGCCAGCACCCCTCGAGGGGATTTGCCCCTCCACTTT.

This clonotype was found a few times. The chain joins TRBV2 to TRBJ2-7, with D possibly being TRBD1 (6 bases). Trimming left V 4 bases short and J 2 bases short, with 9 bases between. The CDR3 sequence is 13 residues long. Germline V gene data show CDR1 as SNHLY and CDR2 as FYNNEI. The CDR3 coding sequence is TGTGCCAGCAGTGTTCAGGGGCCCTACGAGCAGTACTTC. As protein: CASSVQGPYEQYF.

In its sample, this clonotype was seen a few times. The rearrangement links TRBV12-3 or TRBV12-4 to TRBJ2-2; tentatively, D is TRBD2 (6 bases). This CDR3 region has 16 residues. The V and J ends lost 6 bases and 0 bases respectively, with 14 bases between them. The CDR3 region has the DNA TGTGCCAGCAGCTCTCGGGGGACGGCGAACACCGGGGAGCTGTTTTTT. Its protein product is CASSSRGTANTGELFF.

CDR3 amino acids: CASSSGFRWADTQYF. CDR3 coding DNA: TGTGCCAGCAGCTCGGGATTTAGGTGGGCAGATACGCAGTATTTT. The chain employs TRBV5-6 and TRBJ2-3, with a weak D call TRBD2 (5 bases). Germline V gene data show CDR1 as SGHDT and CDR2 as YYEEEE. CDR3 length: 15 residues. Trimming took off 3 bases at V and 4 bases at J, with 15 bases between the two ends.

This clonotype turned up a few times. This rearrangement joins TRBV11-2 to TRBJ1-4; 12 positions match TRBD1. V gave up 4 bases and J gave up 8 bases; unmatched junction bases: 2. The CDR3 extends over 14 amino acids. CDR1 is SGHAT, CDR2 FQNNGV, per germline. For the CDR3, the DNA is TGTGCCAGCAGCTGGGGACAGGGGGCGGAAAAACTGTTTTTT. Protein: CASSWGQGAEKLFF.

This clonotype occurred many times. The J gene is TRBJ2-3, the V gene TRBV7-2, with D hard to call. Germline V gene sequence: CDR1 SGHTA, CDR2 FQGNSA. The CDR3 extends over 12 amino acids. V shed 5 bases and J shed 0 bases, with 3 bases lying between them. CDR3 amino acids: CASSISTDTQYF. The CDR3 DNA reads as TGTGCCAGCAGCATTAGCACAGATACGCAGTATTTT.

This clonotype showed up just a few times. The J gene is TRBJ1-2, the V gene TRBV20-1; D possibly corresponds to TRBD1 (6 bases). This CDR3 has 11 residues. Germline CDR1 DFQATT, CDR2 SNEGSKA (reference sequence). Between the trimmed V and J ends, which lost 1 base and 13 bases, there was a span of 13 bases. In DNA form, the CDR3 reads TGCAGTGCTAGAGGAGGGGGTCTTACCACCTTC. Translation gives CSARGGGLTTF.

This chain connects TRBV4-3 to TRBJ2-1, with 8 bases identical to TRBD2. Germline V gene sequence: CDR1 LGHNA, CDR2 YSLEER. There are 18 residues in the CDR3. V was clipped by 2 bases and J by 4 bases; unmatched bases: 13. The CDR3 region is CASSQPQWDQRGYNEQFF. Written as DNA, the CDR3 is TGCGCCAGCAGCCAACCTCAGTGGGACCAGCGGGGGTACAATGAGCAGTTCTTC.

This clonotype was observed a few times. The rearrangement uses TRBV3-1 and TRBJ2-3; no definite D call. Germline CDR1 is LGHDT and CDR2 is YNNKEL (reference sequence). The V end was cut by 2 bases, the J end by 0 bases, with 9 bases between. CDR3 length: 15 residues. The CDR3 spells CASSQRRVSTDTQYF. The CDR3 nucleotides read TGTGCCAGCAGCCAACGCAGAGTTAGCACAGATACGCAGTATTTT.

This clonotype was counted only a few times. This chain uses TRBV5-1 with TRBJ1-6; 7 bases line up with TRBD1. Trimming took 6 bases from V and 5 from J; bases not matched to a gene: 5. Germline CDR1 reads SGHRS; CDR2 reads YFSETQ. The CDR3 covers 14 residues. CDR3 sequence: CASTGGQNNSPLHF. The CDR3 DNA sequence: TGCGCCAGCACCGGGGGACAGAATAATTCACCCCTCCACTTT.

The V call is TRBV19, the J call TRBJ2-5; 7 nucleotides agree with TRBD1. The junction had 7 bases not matched to a gene; V was cut back by 6 bases and J by 3 bases. The CDR3 is 14 residues long. Germline CDR1 reads LNHDA; CDR2 reads SQIVND (reference sequence). For the CDR3, the DNA is TGTGCCAGTAGCCCGGGACAGTCAAAAGAGACCCAGTACTTC. Amino acid sequence: CASSPGQSKETQYF.

The table lists this clonotype with a few counts. CDR3 sequence reads: CASSSGRGETQYF. CDR3 DNA sequence: TGTGCCAGCAGTTCAGGGAGGGGGGAGACCCAGTACTTC. The gene calls are TRBV27 and TRBJ2-5; D perhaps matches TRBD2 (7 bases). Germline CDR1 is MNHEY and CDR2 is SMNVEV (reference sequence). This CDR3 spans 13 amino acids. Trimming cost V 4 bases and J 5 bases, with 11 bases left between them.

Comments on this clonotype: This may be a read error: a much more frequent sequence differs by one nucleotide. The V and J genes are TRBV7-6 and TRBJ1-2; 10 bases fit TRBD1. Per the germline V gene, CDR1 is SGHVS and CDR2 is FNYEAQ. The V segment lost 8 bases and the J segment 0 bases; nucleotides outside the gene matches: 6. CDR3 size: 15 residues. DNA for the CDR3: TGTGCCAGCGACGCCGGGACAGGGGCTAACTATGGCTACACCTTC. Translation gives CASDAGTGANYGYTF.

The CDR3 nucleotides read TGCGCCAGCAGCTTCCCAGCGACAGATACGCAGTATTTT. Protein sequence: CASSFPATDTQYF. This chain joins TRBV5-1 and TRBJ2-3; D not resolved. The V and J ends lost 2 bases and 3 bases respectively, with 7 bases between them. Per the germline V gene, CDR1 is SGHRS and CDR2 is YFSETQ. The CDR3 length is 13 residues.

The chain is built from TRBV27 and TRBJ2-4; 8 bases align to TRBD1. CDR1 and CDR2 (germline): MNHEY, SMNVEV (reference sequence). The trim removed 5 bases at V and 7 bases at J, leaving 7 bases unmatched. The CDR3 is made up of 14 amino acids. This CDR3 is CASSPWDRINIQYF. The CDR3 coding sequence is TGTGCCAGCAGTCCTTGGGACAGGATCAACATTCAGTACTTC.

This clonotype was seen more than once but under ten times. This chain uses TRBV12-3 or TRBV12-4 with TRBJ2-3; TRBD2 matches at 11 bases. CDR3 length: 16 residues. V dropped 4 bases and J dropped 0; count of bases not matched to a gene: 3. The CDR3 here is CASSSGLAASTDTQYF. The DNA of the CDR3 is TGTGCCAGCAGTTCGGGACTAGCGGCCAGCACAGATACGCAGTATTTT.

V gene TRBV20-1 combines with J gene TRBJ2-2, with a tentative D call TRBD1 (5 bases). V was cut by 6 bases and J by 2 bases, with 16 bases left in between. The CDR3 runs to 15 residues. Germline V gene sequence: CDR1 DFQATT, CDR2 SNEGSKA (reference sequence). The CDR3 sequence is CSATASGPNTGELFF. The CDR3 bases are TGCAGTGCGACAGCATCCGGGCCAAACACCGGGGAGCTGTTTTTT.

The chain is built from TRBV12-3 or TRBV12-4 and TRBJ2-1; tentatively, D is TRBD1 or TRBD2 (6 bases each). Trimming took off 2 bases at V and 2 bases at J, with 10 bases between the two ends. CDR3 length equals 15 residues. The CDR3 is CASSLLGGAYNEQFF. The DNA of the CDR3 is TGTGCCAGCAGTTTATTGGGGGGCGCCTACAATGAGCAGTTCTTC.

In this sample, this clonotype turned up a few times. The V call is TRBV20-1, the J call TRBJ2-5; D possibly corresponds to TRBD2 (5 bases). The V gene's germline CDR1 is DFQATT and CDR2 SNEGSKA (reference sequence). The CDR3 spans 13 residues. The V end lost 3 bases, the J end lost 6 bases, and 14 bases lay between the germline ends. CDR3 sequence: CSASRTRFQTQYF. Here the CDR3 DNA reads TGCAGTGCTAGTCGAACTAGGTTCCAGACCCAGTACTTC.

This chain links TRBV25-1 with TRBJ2-4, with 7 bases lining up with TRBD2. J lost 13 bases, V lost 5 bases, and 8 bases had no gene match. The CDR3 length is 12 residues. Germline loops: CDR1 MGHDK, CDR2 SYGVNS. The CDR3 protein is CASSTRVRGQYF. For the CDR3, the DNA is TGTGCCAGCAGTACCCGGGTGCGGGGGCAGTACTTC.

This chain links TRBV5-1 with TRBJ2-7, with D maybe TRBD1 (6 bases). This CDR3 contains 15 residues. Trimming removed 0 bases from V and 3 bases from J, with 13 bases in between. Germline assignment: CDR1 SGHRS and CDR2 YFSETQ. The CDR3 loop reads CASSLGGEGGYEQYV. The CDR3 DNA follows: TGCGCCAGCAGCTTGGGAGGGGAAGGGGGCTACGAGCAGTACGTC.

Only a few counts were recorded for this clonotype. J is TRBJ2-5 and V is TRBV4-2; D gene ambiguous. This CDR3 comprises 15 residues. With 0 bases removed from V and 2 bases from J, the gap between germline ends came to 10 bases. Per the germline V gene, CDR1 is LGHNA and CDR2 is YNFKEQ. In DNA form, the CDR3 reads TGTGCCAGCAGCCAAGATCGATTAACTCAAGAGACCCAGTACTTC. Encoded protein: CASSQDRLTQETQYF.

This clonotype was counted at least ten times. The chain links TRBV7-9 to TRBJ1-5; weak D call: TRBD1 (5 bases). This CDR3 contains 18 residues. Germline V gene data show CDR1 as SEHNR and CDR2 as FQNEAQ (reference sequence). Trimming took off 1 base at V and 5 bases at J, with 21 bases between the two ends. The CDR3 sequence: CASSLGGAGRLADQPQHF. CDR3 in DNA: TGTGCCAGCAGCTTAGGAGGGGCCGGACGGCTAGCCGATCAGCCCCAGCATTTT.

The rearrangement joins TRBV20-1 to TRBJ1-6; 7 positions agree with TRBD1. With 4 bases clipped from V and 5 bases from J, the junction kept 8 bases outside the gene matches. Germline V CDR1 and CDR2: DFQATT, SNEGSKA (reference sequence). CDR3 length: 15 amino acids. Here the CDR3 DNA reads TGCAGTGCTACAACCGGGACAGCCCATAATTCACCCCTCCACTTT. Translated: CSATTGTAHNSPLHF.

The sample holds many counts of this clonotype. The chain combines TRBV29-1 with TRBJ2-1; D not certain. Trimming left V 5 bases short and J 0 bases short, with 14 bases between. Germline lookup yields CDR1 SQVTM and CDR2 ANQGSEA. The CDR3 is 15 residues long. The DNA for the CDR3 is TGCAGCGTTAATCTGGTGCCTCGCTCCTACAATGAGCAGTTCTTC. Translation gives CSVNLVPRSYNEQFF.

There are many counts of this clonotype. The V gene is TRBV4-3, the J gene TRBJ2-3, with D unresolved. Per germline, CDR1 LGHNA and CDR2 YSLEER. The V and J ends lost 0 bases and 2 bases respectively, with 18 bases between them. There are 18 residues in the CDR3. This CDR3 reads CASSQDWSSNYLTDTQYF. The CDR3, as DNA: TGCGCCAGCAGCCAAGATTGGTCCAGCAATTACCTCACAGATACGCAGTATTTT.